This TCR beta chain was recovered during a study of human T cells and chemical hapten exposure. Study-level background: Enrolled patients were predominantly female and had alopecia areata, totalis or universalis.

The library put unique molecular identifiers onto individual cDNA molecules. MiXCR, applied by TCRdb to the RACE reads, yields one record per CDR3 protein. In the table there are roughly 380,000 distinct CDR3 sequences, under 6.5% of which are singletons. As to time point: patch test 2, 6 weeks after DPC sensitization. Treatment here: therapeutic diphenylcyclopropenone sensitization with weekly scalp DPC. Blood draws came first, before each patch test. Between the trimmed V and J ends, which lost 0 bases and 4 bases, there was a span of 21 bases. The CDR3 sequence is 18 residues long. CDR1 and CDR2 (germline): LGHDT, YNNKEL (reference sequence).

Here the sequenced sample was whole blood, taken in connection with sensitization to the hapten diphenylcyclopropenone (DPC). This chain joins TRBV3-1 and TRBJ2-5; D assignment may be TRBD1 or TRBD2 (5 bases each). This TCR derives from a woman between 18 and 30 years old with alopecia areata. Some clones in this sample may be carry-over from other donors' samples. CDR3 coding DNA: TGTGCCAGCAGCCAAGATAAACGATGGCAGGGCGGAGGAGAGACCCAGTACTTC. Its protein is CASSQDKRWQGGGETQYF.